This TCR beta chain was retrieved from a study of blood T cell repertoires in COVID-19. Whole-study context: PBMCs, B-cell-depleted T cells, or T cells were the source of the cDNA or gDNA that made up the material.

Adults between roughly 18 and 95 years of age took part from 20 to 25 US areas. Within the 2 weeks before study entry, each person in the exposed group met a COVID-19 case. The authors' processing: It was from reference gene primer amplification that nucleated cell counts were estimated. Produced via immunoSEQ multiplex PCR; TCRdb's table is partial and in-frame only. V and J calls and clone size are given by that table; D and trimming were obtained from the DNA. The table shows 300,000 to 400,000 clones, with 85% occurring only once. The CDR3 is made up of 16 amino acids. V lost 11 bases to trimming and J lost 8 bases; unmatched junction nucleotides: 21. CDR1 is ENHRY, CDR2 SYGVKD, per germline.

This TCR came from a woman in her thirties who had been exposed to COVID-19. The sample was PBMCs or T cells enriched from blood (not recorded which). The chain is built from TRBV10-3 and TRBJ2-1, with 7 bases identical to TRBD2. The CDR3 spells CASATDSGGSSDEQFF. The DNA for the CDR3 is TGTGCCTCCGCTACGGATAGTGGCGGGAGTTCGGATGAGCAGTTCTTC.